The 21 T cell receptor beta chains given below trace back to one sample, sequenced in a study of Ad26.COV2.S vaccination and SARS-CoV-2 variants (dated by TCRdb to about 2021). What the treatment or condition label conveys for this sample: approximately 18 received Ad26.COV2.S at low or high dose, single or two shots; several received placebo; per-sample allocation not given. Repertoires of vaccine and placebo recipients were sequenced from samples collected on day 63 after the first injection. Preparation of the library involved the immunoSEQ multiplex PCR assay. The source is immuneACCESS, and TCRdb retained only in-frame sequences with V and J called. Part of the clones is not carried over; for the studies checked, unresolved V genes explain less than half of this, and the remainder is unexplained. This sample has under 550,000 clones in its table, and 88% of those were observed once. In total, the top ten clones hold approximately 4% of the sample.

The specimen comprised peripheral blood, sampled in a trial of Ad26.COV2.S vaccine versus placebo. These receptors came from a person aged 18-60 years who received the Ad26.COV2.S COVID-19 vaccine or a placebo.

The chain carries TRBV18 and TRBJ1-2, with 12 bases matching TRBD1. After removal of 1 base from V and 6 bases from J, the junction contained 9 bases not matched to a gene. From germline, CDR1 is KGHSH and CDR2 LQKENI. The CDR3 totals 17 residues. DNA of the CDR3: TGTGCCAGCTCACCACTCGTCCCGGGACAGGGGGCCGATGGCTACACCTTC. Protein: CASSPLVPGQGADGYTF.

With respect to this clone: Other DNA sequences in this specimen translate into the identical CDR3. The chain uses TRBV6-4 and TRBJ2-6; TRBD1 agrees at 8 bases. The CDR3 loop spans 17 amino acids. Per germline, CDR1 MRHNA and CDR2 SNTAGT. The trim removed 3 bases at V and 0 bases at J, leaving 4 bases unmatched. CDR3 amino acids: CASSDSRGLSGANVLTF. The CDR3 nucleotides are TGTGCCAGCAGTGATAGCAGGGGGCTCTCTGGGGCCAACGTCCTGACTTTC.

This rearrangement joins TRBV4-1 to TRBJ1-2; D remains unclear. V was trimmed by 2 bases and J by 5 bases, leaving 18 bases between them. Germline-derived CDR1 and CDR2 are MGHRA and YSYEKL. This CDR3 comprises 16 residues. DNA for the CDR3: TGCGCCAGCAGCCAACACCAAGCGGCAGCTCAATATGGCTACACCTTC. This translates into CASSQHQAAAQYGYTF.

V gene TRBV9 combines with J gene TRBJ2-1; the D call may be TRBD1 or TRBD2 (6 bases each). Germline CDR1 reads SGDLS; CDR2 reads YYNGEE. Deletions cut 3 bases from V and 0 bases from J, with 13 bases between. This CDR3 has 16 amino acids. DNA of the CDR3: TGTGCCAGCAGCGCGAAAGGGGGGACCTCCTACAATGAGCAGTTCTTC. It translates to CASSAKGGTSYNEQFF. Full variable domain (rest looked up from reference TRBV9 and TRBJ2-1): DSGVTQTPKHLITATGQRVTLRCSPRSGDLSVYWYQQSLDQGLQFLIQYYNGEERAKGNILERFSAQQFPDLHSELNLSSLELGDSALYFCASSAKGGTSYNEQFFGPGTRLTVL.

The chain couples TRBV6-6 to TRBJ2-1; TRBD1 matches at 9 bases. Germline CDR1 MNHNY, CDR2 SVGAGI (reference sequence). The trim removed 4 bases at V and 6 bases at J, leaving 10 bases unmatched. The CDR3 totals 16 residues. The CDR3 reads CASSWGRDRASNEQFF. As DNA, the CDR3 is TGTGCCAGCAGTTGGGGCCGGGACAGGGCGAGCAATGAGCAGTTCTTC.

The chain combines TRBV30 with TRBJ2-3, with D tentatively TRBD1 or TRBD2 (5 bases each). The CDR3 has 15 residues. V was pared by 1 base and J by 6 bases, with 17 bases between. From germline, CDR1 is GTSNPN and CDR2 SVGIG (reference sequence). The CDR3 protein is CAWSGRGPFHDTQYF. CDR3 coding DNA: TGTGCCTGGAGTGGTCGGGGCCCTTTCCATGATACGCAGTATTTT.

The CDR3 region has the DNA TGTGCCAGCAGCAGGGATAGCAATCAGCCCCAGCATTTT. Its translation is CASSRDSNQPQHF. V gene TRBV5-4 combines with J gene TRBJ1-5, with D hard to call. Germline values: CDR1 SGHNT, CDR2 YYREEE (reference sequence). V shed 4 bases and J shed 0 bases, with 5 bases lying between them. CDR3 length: 13 amino acids.

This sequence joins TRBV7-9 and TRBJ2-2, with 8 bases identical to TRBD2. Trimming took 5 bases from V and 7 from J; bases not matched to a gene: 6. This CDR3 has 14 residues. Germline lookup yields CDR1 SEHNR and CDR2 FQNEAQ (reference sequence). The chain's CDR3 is CASSLGLVDGELFF. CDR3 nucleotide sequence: TGTGCCAGCAGCCTGGGACTAGTGGACGGGGAGCTGTTTTTT.

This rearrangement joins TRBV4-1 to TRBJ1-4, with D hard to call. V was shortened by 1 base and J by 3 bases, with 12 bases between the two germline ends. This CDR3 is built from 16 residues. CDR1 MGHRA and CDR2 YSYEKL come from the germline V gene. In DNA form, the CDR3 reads TGCGCCAGCAGCCAAGGATGGGATTCGGCTAATGAAAAACTGTTTTTT. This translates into CASSQGWDSANEKLFF.

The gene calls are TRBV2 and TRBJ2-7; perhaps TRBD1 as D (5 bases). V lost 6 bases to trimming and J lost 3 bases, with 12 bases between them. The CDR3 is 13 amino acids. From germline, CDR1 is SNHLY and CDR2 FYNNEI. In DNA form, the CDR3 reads TGTGCCAGCAGGGACAAGACGTACTACGAGCAGTACTTC. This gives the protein CASRDKTYYEQYF.

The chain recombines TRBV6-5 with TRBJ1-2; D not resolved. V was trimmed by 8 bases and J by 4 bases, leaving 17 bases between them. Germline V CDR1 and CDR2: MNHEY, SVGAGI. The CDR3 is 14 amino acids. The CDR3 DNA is TGTGCCAGCGGTAATGGCGGAGTCCGCTATGGCTACACCTTC. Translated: CASGNGGVRYGYTF.

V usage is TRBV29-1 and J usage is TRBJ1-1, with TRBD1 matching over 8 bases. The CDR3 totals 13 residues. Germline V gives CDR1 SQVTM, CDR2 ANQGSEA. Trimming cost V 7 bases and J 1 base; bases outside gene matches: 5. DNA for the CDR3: TGCAGCGCCCGGACAGGGAGGAACACTGAAGCTTTCTTT. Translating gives CSARTGRNTEAFF.

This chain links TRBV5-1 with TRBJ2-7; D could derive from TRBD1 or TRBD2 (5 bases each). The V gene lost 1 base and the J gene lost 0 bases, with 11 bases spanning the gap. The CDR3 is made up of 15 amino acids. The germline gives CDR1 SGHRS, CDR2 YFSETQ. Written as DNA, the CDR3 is TGCGCCAGCAGCTTGACGGGGCGCCGCTCCTACGAGCAGTACTTC. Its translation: CASSLTGRRSYEQYF.

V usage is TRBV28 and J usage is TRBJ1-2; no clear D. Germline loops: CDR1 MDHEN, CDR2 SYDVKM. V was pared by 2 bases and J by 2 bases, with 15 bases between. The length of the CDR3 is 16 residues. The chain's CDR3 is CASSLASRHRNYGYTF. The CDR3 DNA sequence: TGTGCCAGCAGTTTAGCTTCGCGACACCGAAACTATGGCTACACCTTC.

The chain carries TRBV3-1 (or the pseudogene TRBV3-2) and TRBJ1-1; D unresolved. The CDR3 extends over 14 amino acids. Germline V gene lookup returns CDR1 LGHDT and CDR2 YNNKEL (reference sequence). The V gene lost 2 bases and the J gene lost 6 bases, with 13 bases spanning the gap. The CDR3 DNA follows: TGTGCCAGCAGCCAAAAGGTGACTTGGCCTGAAGCTTTCTTT. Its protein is CASSQKVTWPEAFF.

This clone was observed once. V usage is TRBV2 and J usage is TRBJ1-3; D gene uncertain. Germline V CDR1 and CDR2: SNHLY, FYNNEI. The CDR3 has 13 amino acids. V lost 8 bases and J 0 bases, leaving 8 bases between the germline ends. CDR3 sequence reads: CASHKFSGNTIYF. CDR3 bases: TGTGCCAGCCACAAATTCTCTGGAAACACCATATATTTT. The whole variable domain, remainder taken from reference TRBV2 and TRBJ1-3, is EPEVTQTPSHQVTQMGQEVILRCVPISNHLYFYWYRQILGQKVEFLVSFYNNEISEKSEIFDDQFSVERPDGSNFTLKIRSTKLEDSAMYFCASHKFSGNTIYFGEGSWLTVV.

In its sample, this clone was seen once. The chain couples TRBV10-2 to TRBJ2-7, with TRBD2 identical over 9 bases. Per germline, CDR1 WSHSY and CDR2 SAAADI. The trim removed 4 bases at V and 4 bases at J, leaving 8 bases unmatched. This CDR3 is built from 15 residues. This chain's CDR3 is CASSAGRGGSYEQYF. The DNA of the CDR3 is TGCGCCAGCAGTGCCGGGCGGGGGGGTAGTTACGAGCAGTACTTC.

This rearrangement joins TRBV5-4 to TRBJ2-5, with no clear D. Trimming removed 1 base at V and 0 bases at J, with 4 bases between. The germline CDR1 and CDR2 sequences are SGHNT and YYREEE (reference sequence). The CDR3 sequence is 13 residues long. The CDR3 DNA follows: TGTGCCAGCAGCTTGCTTCACCAAGAGACCCAGTACTTC. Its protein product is CASSLLHQETQYF.

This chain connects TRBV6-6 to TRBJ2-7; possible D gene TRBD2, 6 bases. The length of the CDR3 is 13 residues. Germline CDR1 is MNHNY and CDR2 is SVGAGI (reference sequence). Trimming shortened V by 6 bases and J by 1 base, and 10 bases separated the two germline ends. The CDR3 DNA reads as TGTGCCAGCAGCCCTGGGAGGTCCTACGAGCAGTACTTC. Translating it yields CASSPGRSYEQYF.

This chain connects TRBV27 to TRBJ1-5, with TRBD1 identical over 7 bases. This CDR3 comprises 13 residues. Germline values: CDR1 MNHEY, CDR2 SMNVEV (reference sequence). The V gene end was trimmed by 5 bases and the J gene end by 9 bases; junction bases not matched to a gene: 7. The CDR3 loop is CASSTGDRGPQHF. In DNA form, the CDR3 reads TGTGCCAGCAGTACAGGGGATCGTGGGCCCCAGCATTTT.

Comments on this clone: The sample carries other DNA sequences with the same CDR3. CDR3 DNA sequence: TGTGCCTGGAGTGAAGGGTCTGGAAACACCATATATTTT. Translation: CAWSEGSGNTIYF. The J gene is TRBJ1-3, the V gene TRBV30; D ambiguous. The germline V and J ends were trimmed by 1 base and 1 base, with 5 bases remaining between them. Germline V gene sequence: CDR1 GTSNPN, CDR2 SVGIG (reference sequence). The CDR3 contains 13 residues.